This paragraph covers one T cell receptor (beta chain) sequence. The data originate from a study of blood T cell repertoires in COVID-19. Study overall: Whether acute or convalescent, the COVID-19 samples came from the United States, Italy and Spain.

This CDR3 is 15 amino acids long. V lost 7 bases to trimming and J lost 3 bases; unmatched junction nucleotides: 5. From germline, CDR1 is ENHRY and CDR2 SYGVKD. As originally analysed: Estimation of nucleated cell counts relied on the amplification of reference gene primers. The data were produced by immunoSEQ multiplex PCR, yet TCRdb's version contains in-frame clones alone and is incomplete. The V and J calls and the clone size are those of that table, but D and trimming were determined from the DNA. The sample carries approximately 330,000 clones, 70% to 90% recorded once. This sequence was found in a woman in her 50s with active or convalescent COVID-19. The specimen was peripheral blood. This rearrangement joins TRBV10-3 to TRBJ2-1, with 11 bases lining up with TRBD2. DNA for the CDR3: TGTGCCATCACTAGCCTAGCGGGAGGCTACAATGAGCAGTTCTTC. Protein: CAITSLAGGYNEQFF.